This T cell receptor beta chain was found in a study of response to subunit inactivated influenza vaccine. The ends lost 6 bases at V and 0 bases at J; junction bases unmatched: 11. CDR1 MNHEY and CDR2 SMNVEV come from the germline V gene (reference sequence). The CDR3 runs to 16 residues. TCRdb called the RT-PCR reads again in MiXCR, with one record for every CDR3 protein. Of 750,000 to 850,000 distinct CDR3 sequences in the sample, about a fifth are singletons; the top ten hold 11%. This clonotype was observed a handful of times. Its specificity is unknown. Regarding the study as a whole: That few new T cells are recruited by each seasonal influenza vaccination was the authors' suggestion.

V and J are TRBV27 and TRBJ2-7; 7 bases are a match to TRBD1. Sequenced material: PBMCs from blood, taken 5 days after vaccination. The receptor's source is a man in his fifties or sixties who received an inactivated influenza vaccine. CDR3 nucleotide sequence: TGTGCCAGCAGCTCCTTAAGGACAGGAGGCTCCTACGAGCAGTACTTC. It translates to CASSSLRTGGSYEQYF.